Below, one T cell receptor (beta chain) is given with its context. The antigen remains unidentified. This sample was taken from a study of CD8 T cells in Susac syndrome. In blood CD8+ and CD4+ T cells, TCR beta underwent sequencing. The authors negatively isolated CD8+ and CD4+ T cells and FACS-enriched TEMRA cells. Germline CDR1 reads SGDLS; CDR2 reads YYNGEE. With V trimmed by 3 bases and J by 2 bases, 3 bases remained unmatched. This CDR3 has 15 amino acids. Whole-study results and caveats: The study recognized that its TCR sequencing and HLA analysis covered a relatively small number of individuals.

The RNA input was 0.5 to 1 ug, and it was reverse transcribed with random hexamers. TCRdb redid the calling of the immunoSEQ multiplex PCR reads with MiXCR, one entry per CDR3 protein. The sample holds around 71,000 distinct CDR3 sequences; 96% are singletons and the top ten take more than 0.09%. The clonotype was recovered from a human donor with multiple sclerosis. Sequences were obtained from CD4+ T cells from PBMCs. The V gene is TRBV9, the J gene TRBJ1-5; 9 nucleotides align to TRBD1. The CDR3 sequence: CASSAGQGGNQPQHF. The CDR3 DNA follows: TGTGCCAGCAGCGCGGGACAGGGTGGCAATCAGCCCCAGCATTTT.